The text below deals with one T cell receptor (beta chain). As yet, its antigen is unknown. The data were obtained in a study of OX40 agonist ivuxolimab in advanced cancers. Points from the study as a whole: There were also nonresponders showing low normalized T-cell clonal expansion.

Repertoires were generated with immunoSEQ multiplex PCR, while TCRdb's copy carries only in-frame clones and drops some. The top ten hold roughly a fifth of the sample, which has roughly 18,000 clones, 65% to 80% seen once. The CDR3 contains 14 residues. J gave up 4 bases and V 3 bases, and 0 bases lay outside the gene matches. Germline CDR1 and CDR2: SGDLS and YYNGEE. The clonotype comes from an adult with an advanced solid tumor such as melanoma, head and neck, liver or kidney cancer. Source: CD4+ or CD8+ T cells sorted from blood, taken in a trial of the OX40 agonist ivuxolimab. The chain joins TRBV9 to TRBJ2-1, with TRBD2 matching 11 bases. The CDR3, as DNA: TGTGCCAGCAGCGGGACTAGCGGGTACAATGAGCAGTTCTTC. Amino acid sequence: CASSGTSGYNEQFF.